This TCR beta chain is from a study of blood T cell repertoires in COVID-19. The protocol was immunoSEQ multiplex PCR, while the TCRdb copy is restricted to in-frame clones and leaves out a portion. Here the sample spans around 4,500 clones, about four fifths being singletons. Per germline, CDR1 MNHNS and CDR2 SASEGT. With 4 bases clipped from V and 6 bases from J, the junction kept 9 bases outside the gene matches. The CDR3 is 16 residues long. In its sample, this clone was seen once. The specimen was peripheral blood. V usage is TRBV6-1 and J usage is TRBJ1-4; TRBD1 matches at 9 bases. This clonotype was sampled from an older man with active COVID-19. The CDR3 nucleotides read TGTGCCAGCAGTGGGAATCCGGGACAGGGCGATGAAAAACTGTTTTTT. Translating it yields CASSGNPGQGDEKLFF.